One sample yielded the 2 T cell receptor beta chains listed below, sequenced in a study of early stage breast cancer tumors listed by TCRdb under 2017. The library was produced with the immunoSEQ multiplex PCR assay. This immuneACCESS table, as held by TCRdb, lists in-frame sequences with V and J called but not all clones. Of the missing ones, under half trace to an unresolved V gene in checked studies; the others have no known cause. The sample table lists about 6,000 clones, over 60% of them with a count of one. Clones ranked in the top ten supply around 10% of the sample. The sequencing sample was made of normal breast tissue next to the tumor. The receptors originated from an older person with breast cancer.

The V gene is TRBV6-1, the J gene TRBJ2-5, with D possibly being TRBD2 (5 bases). The J call is doubtful: the DNA matches TRBJ2-7 better. The germline gives CDR1 MNHNS, CDR2 SASEGT. This CDR3 is 15 amino acids long. The CDR3 DNA follows: TGTGCCAGCAGCCCTAATAGAGGGAGTCCCTACGAGCAGTACTTC. It yields the protein CASSPNRGSPYEQYF.

This clone showed up just once. This rearrangement joins TRBV7-9 to TRBJ1-3, with D possibly matching TRBD1 (6 bases). The CDR3 is 16 amino acids. V was trimmed by 2 bases and J by 0 bases, leaving 11 bases between them. Germline V gene lookup returns CDR1 SEHNR and CDR2 FQNEAQ (reference sequence). CDR3 DNA sequence: TGTGCCAGCAGCTTAAGCGGGGGCTCCTCTGGAAACACCATATATTTT. This codes for CASSLSGGSSGNTIYF.